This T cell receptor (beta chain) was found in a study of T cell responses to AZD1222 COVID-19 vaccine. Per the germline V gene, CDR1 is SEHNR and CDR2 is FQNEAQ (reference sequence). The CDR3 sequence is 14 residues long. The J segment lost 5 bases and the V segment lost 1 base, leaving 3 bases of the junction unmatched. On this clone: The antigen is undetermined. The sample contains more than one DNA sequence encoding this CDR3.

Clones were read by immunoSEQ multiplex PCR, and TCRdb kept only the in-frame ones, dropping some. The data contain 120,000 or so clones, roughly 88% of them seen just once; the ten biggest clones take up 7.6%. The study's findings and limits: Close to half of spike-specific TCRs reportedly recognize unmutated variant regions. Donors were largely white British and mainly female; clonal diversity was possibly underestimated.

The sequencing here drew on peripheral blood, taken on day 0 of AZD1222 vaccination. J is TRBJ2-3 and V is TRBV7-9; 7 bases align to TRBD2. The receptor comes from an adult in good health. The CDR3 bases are TGTGCCAGCAGCTTAGGCTTAGCGGGAGATACGCAGTATTTT. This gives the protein CASSLGLAGDTQYF.